This T cell receptor beta chain stems from a study of control samples from healthy donors and cancer patients. Germline V gene sequence: CDR1 SNHLY, CDR2 FYNNEI. The CDR3 consists of 17 residues. V lost 5 bases, J lost 2 bases, and 22 bases lay in between. Profiling relied on immunoSEQ multiplex PCR, and the TCRdb table lists in-frame clones only, not all of them. This table has about 120,000 clones, around 88% appearing once. J is TRBJ2-7 and V is TRBV2; D ambiguous. The sequence was obtained from a man aged 40-50 years in good health. The sequencing sample was made of blood. This chain's CDR3 is CASSTRGMTRSTYEQYF. The CDR3 bases are TGTGCCAGCAGTACCCGAGGAATGACAAGAAGCACCTACGAGCAGTACTTC.